In its sample, the clone carrying this T cell receptor beta chain was seen a few times. Antigen unknown. This sample was included in a study of molecular identifiers for immune sequencing clone quantification. Whole-study results and caveats: Clones exceeding 20 RNA copies carried over 97% of effector molecules but under 1% of naive-cell molecules.

Listed TCR primers and previously described methods were used for bulk TCR libraries. TCRdb re-derived calls from the PCR reads in MiXCR, one entry per CDR3 protein. The sample shows approximately 97,000 distinct CDR3 sequences, 24% of them seen only once. Trimming at V came to 1 base and at J to 7 bases, leaving 8 bases not matched to a gene. Germline CDR1 and CDR2: SQVTM and ANQGSEA. The length of the CDR3 is 15 residues. This chain connects TRBV29-1 to TRBJ2-2; 8 nucleotides agree with TRBD1. This clonotype originated in a human donor in good health. Some libraries in this study had Jurkat cell RNA spiked in. Sequencing was carried out using naive CD8+ T cells from blood, with Jurkat cell RNA spiked in. Subset in this sample: FACS-sorted CD8+CD4-CCR7+CD45RA+ naive T cells. The CDR3 DNA reads TGCAGCGTTGAAGCTGGGCAGGGGGCTGGCGGGGAGCTGTTTTTT. Protein product: CSVEAGQGAGGELFF.